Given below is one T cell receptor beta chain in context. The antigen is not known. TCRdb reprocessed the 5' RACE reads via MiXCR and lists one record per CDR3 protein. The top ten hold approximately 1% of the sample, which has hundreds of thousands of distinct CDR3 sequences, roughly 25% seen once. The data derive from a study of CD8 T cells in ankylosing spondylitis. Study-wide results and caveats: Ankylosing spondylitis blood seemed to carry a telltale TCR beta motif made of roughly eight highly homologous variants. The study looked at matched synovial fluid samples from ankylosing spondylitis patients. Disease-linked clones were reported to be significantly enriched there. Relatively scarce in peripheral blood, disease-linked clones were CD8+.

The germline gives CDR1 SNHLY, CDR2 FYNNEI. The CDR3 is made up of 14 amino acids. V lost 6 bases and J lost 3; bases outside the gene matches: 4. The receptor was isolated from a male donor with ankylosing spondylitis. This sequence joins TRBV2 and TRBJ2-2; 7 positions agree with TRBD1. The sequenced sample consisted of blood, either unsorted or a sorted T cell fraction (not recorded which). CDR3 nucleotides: TGTGCCAGCAGGACAGGGTGGGACACCGGGGAGCTGTTTTTT. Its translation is CASRTGWDTGELFF.